The 5 T cell receptor beta chains below come from one sample, sequenced in a study of patients and donors after allogeneic stem cell transplantation. TCRdb re-called the RT-PCR reads through MiXCR, storing one row per CDR3 protein. The sample contains about a million distinct CDR3 sequences, about a sixth of which appear only once. Sequencing was performed on blood, either unsorted or a sorted T cell fraction (not recorded which). These receptor sequences come from a human donor who was either an allogeneic HSCT recipient or a stem cell or donor lymphocyte infusion donor (not recorded which). It is not recorded whose cells these are; they may come from a transplant donor.

A few counts support this clonotype. The chain links TRBV7-2 to TRBJ1-5, with TRBD1 matching over 9 bases. Trimming at V came to 5 bases and at J to 5 bases, leaving 4 bases not matched to a gene. CDR3 length: 14 residues. Germline V gene lookup returns CDR1 SGHTA and CDR2 FQGNSA. The CDR3 is CASSTDRGYQPQHF. In DNA, the CDR3 is TGTGCCAGCAGCACGGACAGGGGCTATCAGCCCCAGCATTTT.

This clonotype was detected only a few times. The chain employs TRBV2 and TRBJ1-2; D gene unclear. This CDR3 comprises 13 residues. The V gene lost 2 bases and the J gene lost 3 bases, with 7 bases spanning the gap. Per the germline V gene, CDR1 is SNHLY and CDR2 is FYNNEI. CDR3 loop: CASSERTDYGYTF. The CDR3 DNA reads TGTGCCAGCAGTGAAAGGACGGACTATGGCTACACCTTC.

V is TRBV20-1 and J is TRBJ2-1, with no clear D. V was pared by 6 bases and J by 0 bases, with 15 bases between. Germline assignment: CDR1 DFQATT and CDR2 SNEGSKA (reference sequence). This CDR3 comprises 15 residues. The CDR3 DNA reads TGCAGTGCCCGATGGCTTCAAGCCTCCTACAATGAGCAGTTCTTC. Protein product: CSARWLQASYNEQFF.

The rearrangement links TRBV20-1 to TRBJ2-2; a possible D gene is TRBD2 (5 bases). V was clipped by 0 bases and J by 5 bases, with 13 bases between them. The CDR3 length is 15 residues. Per the germline V gene, CDR1 is DFQATT and CDR2 is SNEGSKA (reference sequence). CDR3 sequence reads: CSARDLSGGTGELFF. The CDR3 nucleotides are TGCAGTGCTAGAGATTTGAGCGGAGGTACCGGGGAGCTGTTTTTT.

This chain joins TRBV11-1 and TRBJ2-1; 7 bases line up with TRBD1. The germline CDR1 and CDR2 sequences are SGHAT and FQDESV (reference sequence). This CDR3 contains 15 residues. V shed 3 bases and J 5 bases; nucleotides not matched to a gene: 7. CDR3 nucleotide sequence: TGTGCCAGCAGCTTTTCAACAGGGGTCGACAATGAGCAGTTCTTC. This sequence encodes CASSFSTGVDNEQFF.